This TCR beta chain was retrieved from a study of T cell repertoires in cytomegalovirus infection. Study overall: In public TCR beta signatures, there were indications of both CMV infection and matching HLA type.

This clonotype was detected ten times or more. Its antigen is not known. TCRdb reprocessed the reads with MiXCR, giving one entry per CDR3 protein. The top ten clones hold roughly three quarters of a sample with about 68,000 distinct CDR3 sequences, 22% of them seen once. This CDR3 comprises 16 residues. CDR1 MDHEN and CDR2 SYDVKM come from the germline V gene. The V gene lost 6 bases and the J gene lost 7 bases, with 24 bases spanning the gap. Findings and caveats of the study: Cumulative frequency (of public TCR beta family members) identified carriers of CMV plus the relevant HLA.

This chain joins TRBV28 and TRBJ2-5; D gene unclear. The receptor was derived from a human donor in good health (CMV status not recorded). Some clones in this sample may be carry-over from other donors' samples. The sample taken for sequencing was PBMCs, sequenced either directly or after in vitro stimulation (not recorded which). CDR3 sequence (DNA): TGTGCCAGCAGGCTGCAGCTAAGGGCCTCTCGAGTGACCCAGTACTTC. Its protein product is CASRLQLRASRVTQYF.